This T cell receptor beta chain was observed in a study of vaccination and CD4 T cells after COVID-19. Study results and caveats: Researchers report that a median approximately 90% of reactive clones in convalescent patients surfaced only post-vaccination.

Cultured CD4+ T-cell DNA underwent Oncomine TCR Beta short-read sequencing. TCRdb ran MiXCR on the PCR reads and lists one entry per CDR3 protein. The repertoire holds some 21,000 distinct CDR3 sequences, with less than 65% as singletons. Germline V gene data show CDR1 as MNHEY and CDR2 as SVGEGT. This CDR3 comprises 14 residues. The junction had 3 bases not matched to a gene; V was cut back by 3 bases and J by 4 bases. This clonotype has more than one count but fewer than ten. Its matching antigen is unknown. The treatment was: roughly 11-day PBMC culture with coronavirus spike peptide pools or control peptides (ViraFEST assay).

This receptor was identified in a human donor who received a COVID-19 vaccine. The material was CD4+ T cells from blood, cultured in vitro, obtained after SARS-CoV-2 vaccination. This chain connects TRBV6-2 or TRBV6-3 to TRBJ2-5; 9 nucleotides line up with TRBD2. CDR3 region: CASSYSGGRETQYF. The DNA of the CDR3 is TGTGCCAGCAGTTATAGCGGGGGCCGAGAGACCCAGTACTTC.